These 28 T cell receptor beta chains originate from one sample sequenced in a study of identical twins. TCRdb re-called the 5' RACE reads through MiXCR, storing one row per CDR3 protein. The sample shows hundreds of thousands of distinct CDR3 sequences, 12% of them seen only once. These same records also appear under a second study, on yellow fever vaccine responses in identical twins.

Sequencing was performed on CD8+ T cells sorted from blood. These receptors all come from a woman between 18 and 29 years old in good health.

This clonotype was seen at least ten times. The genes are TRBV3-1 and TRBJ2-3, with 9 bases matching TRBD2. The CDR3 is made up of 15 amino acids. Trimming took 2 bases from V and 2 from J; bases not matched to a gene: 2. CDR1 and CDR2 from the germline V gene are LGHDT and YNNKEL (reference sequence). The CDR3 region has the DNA TGTGCCAGCAGCCAACTAGCGGGACTCACAGATACGCAGTATTTT. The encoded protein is CASSQLAGLTDTQYF.

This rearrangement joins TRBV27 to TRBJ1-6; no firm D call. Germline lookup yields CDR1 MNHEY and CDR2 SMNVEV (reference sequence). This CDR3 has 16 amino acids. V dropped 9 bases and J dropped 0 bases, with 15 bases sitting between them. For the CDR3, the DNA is TGTGCCAGTAGGAACGGGCTGAGCTCCTATAATTCACCCCTCCACTTT. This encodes CASRNGLSSYNSPLHF.

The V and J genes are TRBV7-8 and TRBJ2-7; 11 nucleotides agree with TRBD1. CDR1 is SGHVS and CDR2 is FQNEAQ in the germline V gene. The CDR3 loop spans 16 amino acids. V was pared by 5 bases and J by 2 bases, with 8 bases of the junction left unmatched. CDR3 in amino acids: CASSLKPGQGAYEQYF. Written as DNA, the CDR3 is TGTGCCAGCAGCCTAAAACCGGGACAGGGGGCCTACGAGCAGTACTTC.

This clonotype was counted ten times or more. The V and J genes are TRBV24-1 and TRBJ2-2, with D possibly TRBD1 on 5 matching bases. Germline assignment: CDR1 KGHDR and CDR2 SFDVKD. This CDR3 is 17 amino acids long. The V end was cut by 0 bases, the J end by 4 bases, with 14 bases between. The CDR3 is CATSDLGTTGITGELFF. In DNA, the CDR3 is TGTGCCACCAGTGATTTGGGCACCACAGGAATCACCGGGGAGCTGTTTTTT.

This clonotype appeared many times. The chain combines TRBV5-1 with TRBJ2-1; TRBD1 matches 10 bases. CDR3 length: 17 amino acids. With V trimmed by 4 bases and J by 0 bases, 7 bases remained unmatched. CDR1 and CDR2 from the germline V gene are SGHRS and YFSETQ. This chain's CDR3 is CASSGGQGPISYNEQFF. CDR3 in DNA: TGCGCCAGCAGCGGGGGACAGGGGCCTATCTCCTACAATGAGCAGTTCTTC. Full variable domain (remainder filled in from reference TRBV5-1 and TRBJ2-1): KAGVTQTPRYLIKTRGQQVTLSCSPISGHRSVSWYQQTPGQGLQFLFEYFSETQRNKGNFPGRFSGRQFSNSRSEMNVSTLELGDSALYLCASSGGQGPISYNEQFFGPGTRLTVL.

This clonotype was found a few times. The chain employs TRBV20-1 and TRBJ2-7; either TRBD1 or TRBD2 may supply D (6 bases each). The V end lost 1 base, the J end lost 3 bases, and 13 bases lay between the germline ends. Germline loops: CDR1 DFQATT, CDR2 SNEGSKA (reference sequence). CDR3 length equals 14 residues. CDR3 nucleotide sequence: TGCAGTGCTAGAGGCGAGGGGGGAATCTACGAGCAGTACTTC. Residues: CSARGEGGIYEQYF.

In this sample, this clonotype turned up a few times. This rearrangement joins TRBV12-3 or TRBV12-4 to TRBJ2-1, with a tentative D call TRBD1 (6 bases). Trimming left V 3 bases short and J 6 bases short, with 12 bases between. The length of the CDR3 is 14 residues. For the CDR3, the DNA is TGTGCCAGCAGTTTTATGGGGGCTAGCAATGAGCAGTTCTTC. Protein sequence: CASSFMGASNEQFF.

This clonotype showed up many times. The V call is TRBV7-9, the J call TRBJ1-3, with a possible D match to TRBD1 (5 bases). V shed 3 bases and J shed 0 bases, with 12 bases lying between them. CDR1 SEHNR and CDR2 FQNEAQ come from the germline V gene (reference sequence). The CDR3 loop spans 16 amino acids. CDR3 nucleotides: TGTGCCAGCAGCTTGGGACCCTTGGGCTCTGGAAACACCATATATTTT. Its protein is CASSLGPLGSGNTIYF.

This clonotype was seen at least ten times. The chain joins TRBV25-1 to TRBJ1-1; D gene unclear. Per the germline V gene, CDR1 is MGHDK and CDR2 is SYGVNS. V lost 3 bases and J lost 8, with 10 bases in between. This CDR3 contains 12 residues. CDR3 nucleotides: TGTGCCAGCAGTGATTCTCTAAGAGAAGCTTTCTTT. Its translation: CASSDSLREAFF.

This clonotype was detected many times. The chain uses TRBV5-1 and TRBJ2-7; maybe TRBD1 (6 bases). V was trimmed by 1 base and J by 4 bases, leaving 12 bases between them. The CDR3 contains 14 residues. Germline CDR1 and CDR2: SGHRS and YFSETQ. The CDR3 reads CASSLRGNEYEQYF. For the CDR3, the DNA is TGCGCCAGCAGCTTGAGGGGGAATGAGTACGAGCAGTACTTC.

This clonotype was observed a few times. The CDR3 sequence is CASSSSPRYEQYF. In DNA form, the CDR3 reads TGTGCCAGCAGTTCCTCCCCAAGATACGAGCAGTACTTC. The chain employs TRBV12-3 or TRBV12-4 and TRBJ2-7; D gene uncertain. Trimming cost V 4 bases and J 4 bases, with 11 bases left between them. This CDR3 comprises 13 residues.

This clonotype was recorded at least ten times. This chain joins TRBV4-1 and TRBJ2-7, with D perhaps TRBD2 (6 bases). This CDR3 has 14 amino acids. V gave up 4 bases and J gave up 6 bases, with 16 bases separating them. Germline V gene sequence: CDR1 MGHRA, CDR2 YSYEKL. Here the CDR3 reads CASSRGDSGREQYF. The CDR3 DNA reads TGCGCCAGCAGCCGGGGGGACTCCGGCCGCGAGCAGTACTTC.

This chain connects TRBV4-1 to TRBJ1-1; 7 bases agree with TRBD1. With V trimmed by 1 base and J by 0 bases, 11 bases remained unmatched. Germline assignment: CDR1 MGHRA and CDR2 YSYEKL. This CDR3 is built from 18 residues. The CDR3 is CASSQAYTRTGLNTEAFF. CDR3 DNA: TGCGCCAGCAGCCAAGCTTACACCCGGACAGGCCTGAACACTGAAGCTTTCTTT.

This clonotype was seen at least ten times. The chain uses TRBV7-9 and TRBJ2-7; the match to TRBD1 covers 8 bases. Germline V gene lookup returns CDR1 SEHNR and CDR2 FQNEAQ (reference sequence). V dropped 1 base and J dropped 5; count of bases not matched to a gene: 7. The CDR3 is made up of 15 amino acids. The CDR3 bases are TGTGCCAGCAGCTTAGGGGCCAGGGGGCAAAACGAGCAGTACTTC. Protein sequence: CASSLGARGQNEQYF.

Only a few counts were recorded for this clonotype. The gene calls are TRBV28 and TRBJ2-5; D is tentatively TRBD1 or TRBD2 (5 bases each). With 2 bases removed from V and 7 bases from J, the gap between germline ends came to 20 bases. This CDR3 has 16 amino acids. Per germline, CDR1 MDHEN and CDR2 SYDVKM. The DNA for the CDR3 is TGTGCCAGCAGTTTACGAGAACCGGGACCCAGGTGGACCCAGTACTTC. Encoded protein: CASSLREPGPRWTQYF.

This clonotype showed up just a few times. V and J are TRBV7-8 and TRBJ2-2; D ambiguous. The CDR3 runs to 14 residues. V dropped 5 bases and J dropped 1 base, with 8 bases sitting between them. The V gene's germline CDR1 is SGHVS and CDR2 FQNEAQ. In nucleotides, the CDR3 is TGTGCCAGCAGCCTGGACGTGAACACCGGGGAGCTGTTTTTT. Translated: CASSLDVNTGELFF.

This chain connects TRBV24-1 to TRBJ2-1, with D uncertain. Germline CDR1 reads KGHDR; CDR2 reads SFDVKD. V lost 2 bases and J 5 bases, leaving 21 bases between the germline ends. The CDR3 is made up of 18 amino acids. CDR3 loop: CATSDSSPAQRVDNEQFF. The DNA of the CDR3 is TGTGCCACCAGTGATTCGAGTCCGGCCCAACGGGTGGACAATGAGCAGTTCTTC.

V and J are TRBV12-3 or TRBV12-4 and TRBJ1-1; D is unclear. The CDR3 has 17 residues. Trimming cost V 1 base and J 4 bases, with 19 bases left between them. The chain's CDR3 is CASSLEARIALGTEAFF. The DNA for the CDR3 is TGTGCCAGCAGTTTAGAGGCCAGGATAGCGCTGGGCACTGAAGCTTTCTTT.

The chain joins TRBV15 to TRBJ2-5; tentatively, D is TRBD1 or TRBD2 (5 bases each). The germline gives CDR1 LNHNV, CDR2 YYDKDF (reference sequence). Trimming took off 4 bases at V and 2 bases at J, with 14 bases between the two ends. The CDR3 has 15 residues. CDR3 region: CATSTLGRSQETQYF. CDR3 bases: TGTGCCACCAGCACCCTGGGACGGTCACAAGAGACCCAGTACTTC.

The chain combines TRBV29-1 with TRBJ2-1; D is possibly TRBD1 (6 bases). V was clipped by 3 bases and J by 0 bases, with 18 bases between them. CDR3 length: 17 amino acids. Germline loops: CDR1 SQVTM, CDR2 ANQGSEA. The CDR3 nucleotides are TGCAGCGTTGAGGGCCAGGGGCCTCCTAGCTCCTACAATGAGCAGTTCTTC. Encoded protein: CSVEGQGPPSSYNEQFF.

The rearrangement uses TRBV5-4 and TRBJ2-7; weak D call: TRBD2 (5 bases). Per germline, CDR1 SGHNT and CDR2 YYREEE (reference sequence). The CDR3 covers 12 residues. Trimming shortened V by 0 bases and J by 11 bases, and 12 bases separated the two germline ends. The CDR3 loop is CASSLDRDPEYV. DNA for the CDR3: TGTGCCAGCAGCTTGGATCGGGATCCAGAGTACGTC.

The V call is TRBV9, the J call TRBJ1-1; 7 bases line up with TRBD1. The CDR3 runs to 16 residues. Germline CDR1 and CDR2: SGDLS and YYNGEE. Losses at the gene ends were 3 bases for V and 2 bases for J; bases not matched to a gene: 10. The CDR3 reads CASSAPTGTENTEAFF. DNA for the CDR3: TGTGCCAGCAGCGCCCCGACCGGGACAGAAAACACTGAAGCTTTCTTT.

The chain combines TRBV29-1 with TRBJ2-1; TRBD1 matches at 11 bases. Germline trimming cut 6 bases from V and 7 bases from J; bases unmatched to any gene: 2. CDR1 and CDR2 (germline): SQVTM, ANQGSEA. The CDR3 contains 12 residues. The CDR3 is CSVGQGANEQFF. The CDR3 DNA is TGCAGCGTCGGACAGGGGGCGAATGAGCAGTTCTTC.

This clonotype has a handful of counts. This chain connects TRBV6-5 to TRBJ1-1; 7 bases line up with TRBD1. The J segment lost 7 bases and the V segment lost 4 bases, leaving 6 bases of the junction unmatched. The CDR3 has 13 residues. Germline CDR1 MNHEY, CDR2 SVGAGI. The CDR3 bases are TGTGCCAGCAGTTTAGGGGGCGGTATTGAAGCTTTCTTT. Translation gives CASSLGGGIEAFF.

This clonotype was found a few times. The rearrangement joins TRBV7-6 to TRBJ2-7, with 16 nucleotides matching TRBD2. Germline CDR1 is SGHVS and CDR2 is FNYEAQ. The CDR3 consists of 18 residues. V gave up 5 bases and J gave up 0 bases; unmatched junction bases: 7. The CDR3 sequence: CASSPGTSGRESSYEQYF. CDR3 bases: TGTGCCAGCAGCCCCGGGACTAGCGGGAGGGAGAGCTCCTACGAGCAGTACTTC.

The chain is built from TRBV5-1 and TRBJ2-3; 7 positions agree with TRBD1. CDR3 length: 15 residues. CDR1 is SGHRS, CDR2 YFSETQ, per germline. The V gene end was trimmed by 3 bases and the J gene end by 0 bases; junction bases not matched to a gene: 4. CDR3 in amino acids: CASSSDRESTDTQYF. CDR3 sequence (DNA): TGCGCCAGCAGCTCCGACAGGGAAAGCACAGATACGCAGTATTTT. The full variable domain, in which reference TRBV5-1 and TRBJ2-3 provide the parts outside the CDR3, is KAGVTQTPRYLIKTRGQQVTLSCSPISGHRSVSWYQQTPGQGLQFLFEYFSETQRNKGNFPGRFSGRQFSNSRSEMNVSTLELGDSALYLCASSSDRESTDTQYFGPGTRLTVL.

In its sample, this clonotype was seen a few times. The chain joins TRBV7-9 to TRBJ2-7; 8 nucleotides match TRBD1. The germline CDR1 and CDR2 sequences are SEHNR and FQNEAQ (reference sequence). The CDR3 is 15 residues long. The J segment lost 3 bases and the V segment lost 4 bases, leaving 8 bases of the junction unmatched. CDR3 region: CASSSGTGAFYEQYF. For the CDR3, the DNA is TGTGCCAGCAGCTCCGGGACAGGAGCTTTCTACGAGCAGTACTTC.

The CDR3 DNA follows: TGCGCCAGCAGCCAAGTTGGGTCCGGCGGGAGAGGAACAGATACGCAGTATTTT. Protein product: CASSQVGSGGRGTDTQYF. The rearrangement links TRBV4-1 to TRBJ2-3; 7 nucleotides align to TRBD2. Germline V CDR1 and CDR2: MGHRA, YSYEKL. V shed 1 base and J 3 bases; nucleotides not matched to a gene: 13. The CDR3 totals 18 residues.